The next 31 T cell receptor beta chains were all read from a single sample in a study of identical twins. TCRdb reprocessed the 5' RACE reads via MiXCR and lists one record per CDR3 protein. The sample consists of hundreds of thousands of distinct CDR3 sequences, under 9% of them appearing once. The data were also submitted as part of a second study, on yellow fever vaccine responses in identical twins.

The source material was PBMCs. Receptor source: a woman under 30 in good health.

This clonotype was detected ten times or more. An end of the junction differs from the germline gene, which may be a read error. The chain couples TRBV5-1 to TRBJ1-2; D gene uncertain. The V gene's germline CDR1 is SGHRS and CDR2 YFSETQ. The CDR3 has 13 residues. In nucleotides, the CDR3 is TGTGCCAGCAGCTTAGAACCTAACTATGGCTACACCTTC. Translating it yields CASSLEPNYGYTF.

This clonotype was found a few times. This chain uses TRBV14 with TRBJ1-1; D unclear. V lost 0 bases, J lost 10 bases, and 6 bases lay in between. CDR1 is SGHDN, CDR2 FVKESK, per germline. This CDR3 spans 11 amino acids. Here the CDR3 reads CASSQDRIAFF. The CDR3 DNA sequence: TGTGCCAGCAGCCAAGACCGGATAGCTTTCTTT. The full variable domain, its missing parts supplied by reference TRBV14 and TRBJ1-1, is EAGVTQFPSHSVIEKGQTVTLRCDPISGHDNLYWYRRVMGKEIKFLLHFVKESKQDESGMPNNRFLAERTGGTYSTLKVQPAELEDSGVYFCASSQDRIAFFGQGTRLTVV.

V usage is TRBV12-3 or TRBV12-4 and J usage is TRBJ2-1, with D perhaps matching TRBD2 (5 bases). CDR3 size: 12 residues. The germline V and J ends were trimmed by 3 bases and 8 bases, with 8 bases remaining between them. The CDR3 DNA reads TGTGCCAGCAGTTTTCTAGCATATGAGCAGTTCTTC. Translated, it gives CASSFLAYEQFF.

J is TRBJ1-4 and V is TRBV6-5; D remains ambiguous. This CDR3 spans 13 amino acids. Trimming left V 2 bases short and J 2 bases short, with 3 bases between. Looked up from germline, CDR1 is MNHEY and CDR2 is SVGAGI. The CDR3 here is CASSYVTNEKLFF. CDR3 sequence (DNA): TGTGCCAGCAGTTACGTCACTAATGAAAAACTGTTTTTT.

V and J are TRBV7-2 and TRBJ2-5, with 9 bases aligning to TRBD2. From germline, CDR1 is SGHTA and CDR2 FQGNSA. The CDR3 totals 17 residues. Trimming took 1 base from V and 4 from J; bases not matched to a gene: 10. The CDR3 DNA reads TGTGCCAGCAGCTTAGTTGCGGGAGGGCCCTCACGAGAGACCCAGTACTTC. This encodes CASSLVAGGPSRETQYF.

The chain couples TRBV14 to TRBJ1-2; unclear D gene. CDR1 and CDR2 from the germline V gene are SGHDN and FVKESK. Trimming shortened V by 1 base and J by 7 bases, and 19 bases separated the two germline ends. This CDR3 comprises 16 residues. The CDR3 reads CASSQVTISIASGYTF. The DNA for the CDR3 is TGTGCCAGCAGCCAAGTTACAATCTCCATCGCGAGTGGCTACACCTTC.

This clonotype appeared a few times. The V call is TRBV15, the J call TRBJ2-3; 8 bases agree with TRBD2. V shed 0 bases and J 3 bases; nucleotides not matched to a gene: 5. CDR3 length: 16 residues. Germline lookup yields CDR1 LNHNV and CDR2 YYDKDF (reference sequence). The CDR3 region has the DNA TGTGCCACCAGCAGAGATCTCGGCGGGAGGACAGATACGCAGTATTTT. It is translated as CATSRDLGGRTDTQYF.

The sample holds a few counts of this clonotype. The genes are TRBV20-1 and TRBJ2-2, with 8 bases fitting TRBD2. The CDR3 length is 16 residues. With 0 bases clipped from V and 7 bases from J, the junction kept 10 bases outside the gene matches. The germline gives CDR1 DFQATT, CDR2 SNEGSKA (reference sequence). In nucleotides, the CDR3 is TGCAGTGCTAGAGATCGGCGGGAGGCCCTACACGGGGAGCTGTTTTTT. It encodes CSARDRREALHGELFF.

The chain employs TRBV7-2 and TRBJ2-3, with D maybe TRBD1 (6 bases). This CDR3 is built from 16 residues. Germline CDR1 SGHTA, CDR2 FQGNSA. The V end lost 4 bases, the J end lost 3 bases, and 17 bases lay between the germline ends. CDR3 amino acids: CASSSYRAWETDTQYF. The CDR3 DNA reads TGTGCCAGCAGCTCCTACAGGGCGTGGGAGACAGATACGCAGTATTTT.

This clonotype was counted between two and nine times. The chain employs TRBV10-3 and TRBJ2-7; 7 bases match TRBD2. V lost 2 bases and J lost 0; bases outside the gene matches: 4. Germline loops: CDR1 ENHRY, CDR2 SYGVKD. This CDR3 comprises 15 residues. In DNA form, the CDR3 reads TGTGCCATCAGTGAGGAGAGCGGGGCCTCCTACGAGCAGTACTTC. Amino acid sequence: CAISEESGASYEQYF.

In its sample, this clonotype was seen many times. The V and J genes are TRBV7-9 and TRBJ2-5, with D hard to call. The V and J ends lost 5 bases and 5 bases respectively, with 12 bases between them. The CDR3 is made up of 13 amino acids. The germline CDR1 and CDR2 sequences are SEHNR and FQNEAQ (reference sequence). CDR3 coding DNA: TGTGCCAGCAGCCCCGTGGATCACGAGACCCAGTACTTC. Its translation is CASSPVDHETQYF.

There are a few counts of this clonotype. The chain combines TRBV29-1 with TRBJ2-5; 14 nucleotides line up with TRBD2. The V and J ends lost 3 bases and 1 base, in that order; junction bases with no gene match: 10. This CDR3 comprises 18 residues. Germline CDR1 SQVTM, CDR2 ANQGSEA. The CDR3 reads CSVEDGTSGGFFQETQYF. Written as DNA, the CDR3 is TGCAGCGTTGAGGACGGGACTAGCGGGGGATTTTTCCAAGAGACCCAGTACTTC.

This clonotype was recorded many times. This chain uses TRBV7-8 with TRBJ2-7; D uncertain. The V end lost 7 bases, the J end lost 4 bases, and 11 bases lay between the germline ends. Germline V gives CDR1 SGHVS, CDR2 FQNEAQ. The CDR3 extends over 12 amino acids. CDR3 nucleotides: TGTGCCAGCATGGCCGGTCAGTACGAGCAGTACTTC. This sequence encodes CASMAGQYEQYF. Full variable domain (missing parts from reference TRBV7-8 and TRBJ2-7): GAGVSQSPRYKVAKRGQDVALRCDPISGHVSLFWYQQALGQGPEFLTYFQNEAQLDKSGLPSDRFFAERPEGSVSTLKIQRTQQEDSAVYLCASMAGQYEQYFGPGTRLTVT.

This clonotype was counted between two and nine times. This chain joins TRBV4-3 and TRBJ2-3, with 7 bases fitting TRBD2. Germline trimming cut 3 bases from V and 5 bases from J; bases unmatched to any gene: 8. In germline, CDR1 is LGHNA, CDR2 YSLEER. The length of the CDR3 is 15 residues. For the CDR3, the DNA is TGCGCCAGCAGCCAGGCCGGGGAGGGTGGAGATACGCAGTATTTT. It specifies CASSQAGEGGDTQYF.

The rearrangement joins TRBV30 to TRBJ2-1; 8 bases match TRBD2. The trim removed 0 bases at V and 3 bases at J, leaving 4 bases unmatched. This CDR3 has 15 amino acids. Per the germline V gene, CDR1 is GTSNPN and CDR2 is SVGIG (reference sequence). CDR3 bases: TGTGCCTGGAGTGTGGCTAGCGGGTTCTACAATGAGCAGTTCTTC. This gives the protein CAWSVASGFYNEQFF.

For this clonotype: A read error is possible here, since a much larger clone lies one base away. The CDR3 coding sequence is TGTGCCAGCAGTTCTAGCGGGGGGGCCCGGGAGACCCAGTACTTC. This encodes CASSSSGGARETQYF. The chain couples TRBV3-1 to TRBJ2-5; 12 bases are shared with TRBD2. With V trimmed by 6 bases and J by 5 bases, 7 bases remained unmatched. Germline V lookup: CDR1 LGHDT, CDR2 YNNKEL (reference sequence). CDR3 length equals 15 residues.

This clonotype appeared many times. The chain uses TRBV12-3 or TRBV12-4 and TRBJ1-5; D not resolved. This CDR3 is built from 16 residues. Trimming pared 2 bases from V and 2 bases from J, leaving 13 bases between. The CDR3 here is CASSLLGPVGNQPQHF. The CDR3 region has the DNA TGTGCCAGCAGTTTATTAGGACCGGTAGGCAATCAGCCCCAGCATTTT.

This clonotype showed up many times. The gene calls are TRBV5-1 and TRBJ2-3; 10 bases are a match to TRBD2. This CDR3 spans 15 amino acids. Germline V gives CDR1 SGHRS, CDR2 YFSETQ. After removal of 0 bases from V and 4 bases from J, the junction contained 2 bases not matched to a gene. CDR3 in DNA: TGCGCCAGCAGCTTGGCACTAGCGGGGCCAGATACGCAGTATTTT. Encoded protein: CASSLALAGPDTQYF. Variable domain in full (rest from reference TRBV5-1 and TRBJ2-3): KAGVTQTPRYLIKTRGQQVTLSCSPISGHRSVSWYQQTPGQGLQFLFEYFSETQRNKGNFPGRFSGRQFSNSRSEMNVSTLELGDSALYLCASSLALAGPDTQYFGPGTRLTVL.

This clonotype showed up many times. The CDR3 sequence is CASSLNSPNYEQYF. The CDR3 DNA follows: TGCGCCAGCAGCTTGAACAGCCCAAACTACGAGCAGTACTTC. The chain couples TRBV5-1 to TRBJ2-7; D remains unclear. The CDR3 runs 14 residues. CDR1 and CDR2 from the germline V gene are SGHRS and YFSETQ. Trimming removed 1 base at V and 3 bases at J, with 11 bases between.

This clonotype showed up just a few times. The genes are TRBV10-3 and TRBJ2-1; 16 bases fit TRBD2. CDR3 size: 16 residues. V shed 4 bases and J 9 bases; nucleotides not matched to a gene: 6. Per germline, CDR1 ENHRY and CDR2 SYGVKD. The chain's CDR3 is CAISVFGTSGRGEQFF. CDR3 DNA sequence: TGTGCCATCAGTGTTTTCGGGACTAGCGGGAGGGGTGAGCAGTTCTTC.

V gene TRBV2 combines with J gene TRBJ2-1; D remains unclear. This CDR3 contains 11 residues. The germline CDR1 and CDR2 sequences are SNHLY and FYNNEI. Trimming removed 6 bases at V and 8 bases at J, with 8 bases between. CDR3 DNA sequence: TGTGCCAGCAGAGTAGTCGATGAGCAGTTCTTC. Its translation: CASRVVDEQFF.

This sequence joins TRBV18 and TRBJ1-2; no reliable D call. Trimming removed 3 bases from V and 4 bases from J, with 9 bases in between. The CDR3 spans 13 residues. Germline V CDR1 and CDR2: KGHSH, LQKENI. CDR3 protein: CASSPETTYGYTF. CDR3 in DNA: TGTGCCAGCTCACCGGAAACGACCTATGGCTACACCTTC.

J is TRBJ2-5 and V is TRBV20-1; 7 nucleotides line up with TRBD2. V was pared by 6 bases and J by 2 bases, with 9 bases of the junction left unmatched. Germline CDR1 and CDR2: DFQATT and SNEGSKA (reference sequence). CDR3 size: 14 residues. CDR3 bases: TGCAGTGCGGGAGCGGGAAGGGGACAAGAGACCCAGTACTTC. Protein product: CSAGAGRGQETQYF.

This clonotype has ten or more counts. The chain employs TRBV6-5 and TRBJ1-1; tentative D call: TRBD1 (6 bases). Per germline, CDR1 MNHEY and CDR2 SVGAGI. Trimming left V 5 bases short and J 7 bases short, with 11 bases between. The CDR3 contains 12 residues. CDR3 coding DNA: TGTGCCAGCAGTCGAGGAGGGGGTGAAGCTTTCTTT. Protein product: CASSRGGGEAFF.

In its sample, this clonotype was seen a few times. The J gene is TRBJ2-3, the V gene TRBV7-2, with 16 nucleotides matching TRBD2. The CDR3 loop spans 17 amino acids. With V trimmed by 4 bases and J by 9 bases, 10 bases remained unmatched. The V gene's germline CDR1 is SGHTA and CDR2 FQGNSA. The CDR3 DNA reads TGTGCCAGCAGCTGGGGACTAGCGGGAGGGCCGGTAGCCACGCAGTATTTT. Translation gives CASSWGLAGGPVATQYF.

This clonotype was seen more than once but under ten times. The chain couples TRBV7-9 to TRBJ2-1; D possibly uses TRBD1 or TRBD2 (5 bases each). The ends were cut back, 5 bases at V and 8 bases at J, with 10 bases in the middle. The CDR3 runs to 12 residues. Germline CDR1 is SEHNR and CDR2 is FQNEAQ (reference sequence). CDR3 loop: CASSMGPHEQFF. As DNA, the CDR3 is TGTGCCAGCAGCATGGGACCGCATGAGCAGTTCTTC.

This chain uses TRBV10-3 with TRBJ2-3; TRBD2 matches 13 bases. With V trimmed by 6 bases and J by 5 bases, 8 bases remained unmatched. The germline gives CDR1 ENHRY, CDR2 SYGVKD. The CDR3 is 16 amino acids. The CDR3 reads CAISQTSGGPGDTQYF. DNA of the CDR3: TGTGCCATCAGCCAGACTAGCGGGGGGCCGGGAGATACGCAGTATTTT.

This clonotype occurred a few times. This chain connects TRBV7-2 to TRBJ2-7; D is perhaps TRBD2 (7 bases). This CDR3 is 13 amino acids long. CDR1 SGHTA and CDR2 FQGNSA come from the germline V gene. V was cut by 5 bases and J by 2 bases, with 10 bases left in between. CDR3 amino acids: CASSGGGPYEQYF. Here the CDR3 DNA reads TGTGCCAGCAGCGGGGGGGGCCCCTACGAGCAGTACTTC. The full variable domain, in which reference TRBV7-2 and TRBJ2-7 provide the parts outside the CDR3, is GAGVSQSPSNKVTEKGKDVELRCDPISGHTALYWYRQSLGQGLEFLIYFQGNSAPDKSGLPSDRFSAERTGGSVSTLTIQRTQQEDSAVYLCASSGGGPYEQYFGPGTRLTVT.

This chain uses TRBV19 with TRBJ1-2; the D gene is possibly TRBD1 (5 bases). This CDR3 is built from 15 residues. Trimming removed 5 bases at V and 0 bases at J, with 13 bases between. In germline, CDR1 is LNHDA, CDR2 SQIVND (reference sequence). CDR3 in amino acids: CASSLPGRANYGYTF. CDR3 nucleotides: TGTGCCAGTAGTTTACCGGGACGCGCTAACTATGGCTACACCTTC.

A few counts support this clonotype. The V and J genes are TRBV11-2 and TRBJ2-5; 7 bases are shared with TRBD1. CDR3 length: 16 residues. Germline CDR1 is SGHAT and CDR2 is FQNNGV. V shed 1 base and J 5 bases; nucleotides not matched to a gene: 10. Here the CDR3 reads CASSLGGTGAWETQYF. DNA of the CDR3: TGTGCCAGCAGCTTAGGGGGTACAGGGGCATGGGAGACCCAGTACTTC.

On this clonotype itself: One end of the junction varies from germline; a read error may be responsible. The chain links TRBV7-7 to TRBJ2-5; D is unresolved. This CDR3 is built from 16 residues. CDR1 and CDR2 (germline): SSHAT, FNYEAQ (reference sequence). The CDR3 DNA reads as TGTGCTAGCAGCTTAACCTCCCGCGGCCTCCAAGAGACCCAGTACTTC. Its protein is CASSLTSRGLQETQYF.